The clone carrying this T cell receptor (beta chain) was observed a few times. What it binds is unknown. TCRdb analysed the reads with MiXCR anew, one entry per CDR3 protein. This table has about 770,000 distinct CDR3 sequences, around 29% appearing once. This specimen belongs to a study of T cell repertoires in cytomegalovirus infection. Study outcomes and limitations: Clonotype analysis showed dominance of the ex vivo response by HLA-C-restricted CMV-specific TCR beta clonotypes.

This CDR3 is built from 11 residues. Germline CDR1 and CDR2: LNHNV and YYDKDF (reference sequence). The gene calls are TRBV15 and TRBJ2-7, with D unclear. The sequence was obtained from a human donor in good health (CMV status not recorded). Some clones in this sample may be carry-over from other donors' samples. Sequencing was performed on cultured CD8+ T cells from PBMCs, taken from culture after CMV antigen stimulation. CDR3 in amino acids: CATSSGYEQYV. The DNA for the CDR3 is TGTGCCACCAGCTCGGGTTACGAACAGTACGTC.